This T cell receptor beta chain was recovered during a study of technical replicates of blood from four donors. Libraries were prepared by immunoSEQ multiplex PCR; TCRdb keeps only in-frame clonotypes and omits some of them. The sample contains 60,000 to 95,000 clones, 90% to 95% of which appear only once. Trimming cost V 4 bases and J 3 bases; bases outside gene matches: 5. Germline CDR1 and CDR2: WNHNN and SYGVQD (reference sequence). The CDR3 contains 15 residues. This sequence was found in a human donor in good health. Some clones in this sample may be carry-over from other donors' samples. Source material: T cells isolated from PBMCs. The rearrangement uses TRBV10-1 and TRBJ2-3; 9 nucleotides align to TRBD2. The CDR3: CASSVAGGRTDTQYF. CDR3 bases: TGCGCCAGCAGTGTCGCGGGAGGGCGGACAGATACGCAGTATTTT.